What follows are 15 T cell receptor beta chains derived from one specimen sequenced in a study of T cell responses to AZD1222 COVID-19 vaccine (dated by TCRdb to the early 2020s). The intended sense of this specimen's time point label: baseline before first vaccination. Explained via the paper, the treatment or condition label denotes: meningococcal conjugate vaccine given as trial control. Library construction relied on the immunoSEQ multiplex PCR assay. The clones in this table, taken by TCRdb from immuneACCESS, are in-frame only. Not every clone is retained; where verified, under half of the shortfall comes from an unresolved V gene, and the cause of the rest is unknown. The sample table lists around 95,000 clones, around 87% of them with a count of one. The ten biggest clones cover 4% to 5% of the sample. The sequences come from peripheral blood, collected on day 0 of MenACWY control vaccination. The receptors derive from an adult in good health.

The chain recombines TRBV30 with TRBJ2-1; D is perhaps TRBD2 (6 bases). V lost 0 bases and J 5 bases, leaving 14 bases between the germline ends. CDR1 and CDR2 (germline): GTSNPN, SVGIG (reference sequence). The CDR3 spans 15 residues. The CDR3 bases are TGTGCCTGGAGTGTTGGAGGGAAAGTCCACAATGAGCAGTTCTTC. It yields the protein CAWSVGGKVHNEQFF.

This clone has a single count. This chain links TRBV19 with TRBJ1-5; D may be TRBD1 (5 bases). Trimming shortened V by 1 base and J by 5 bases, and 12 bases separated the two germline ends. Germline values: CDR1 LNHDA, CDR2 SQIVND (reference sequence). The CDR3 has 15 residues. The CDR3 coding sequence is TGTGCCAGTAGTATAGTTGGGCAGGGACATCAGCCCCAGCATTTT. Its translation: CASSIVGQGHQPQHF. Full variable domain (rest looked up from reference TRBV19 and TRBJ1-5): DGGITQSPKYLFRKEGQNVTLSCEQNLNHDAMYWYRQDPGQGLRLIYYSQIVNDFQKGDIAEGYSVSREKKESFPLTVTSAQKNPTAFYLCASSIVGQGHQPQHFGDGTRLSIL.

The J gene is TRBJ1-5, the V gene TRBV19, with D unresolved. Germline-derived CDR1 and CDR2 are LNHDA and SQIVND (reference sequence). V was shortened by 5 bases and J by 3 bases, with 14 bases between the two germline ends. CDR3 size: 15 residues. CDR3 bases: TGTGCCAGTAGTGGGCGGGGAGGATCCAATCAGCCCCAGCATTTT. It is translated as CASSGRGGSNQPQHF.

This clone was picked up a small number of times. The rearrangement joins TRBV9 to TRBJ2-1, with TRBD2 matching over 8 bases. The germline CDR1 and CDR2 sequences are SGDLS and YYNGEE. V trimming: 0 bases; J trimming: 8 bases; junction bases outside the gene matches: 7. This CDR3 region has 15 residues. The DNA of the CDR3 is TGTGCCAGCAGCGTAGCTACGGGAGGGCGTTATGAGCAGTTCTTC. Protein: CASSVATGGRYEQFF.

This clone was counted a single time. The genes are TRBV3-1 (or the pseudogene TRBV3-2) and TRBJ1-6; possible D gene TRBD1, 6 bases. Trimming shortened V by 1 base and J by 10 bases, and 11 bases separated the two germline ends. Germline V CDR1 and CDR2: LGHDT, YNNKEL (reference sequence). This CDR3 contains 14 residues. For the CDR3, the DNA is TGTGCCAGCAGCCAAGGTGGAGGGGGGTCACCCCTCCACTTT. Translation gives CASSQGGGGSPLHF.

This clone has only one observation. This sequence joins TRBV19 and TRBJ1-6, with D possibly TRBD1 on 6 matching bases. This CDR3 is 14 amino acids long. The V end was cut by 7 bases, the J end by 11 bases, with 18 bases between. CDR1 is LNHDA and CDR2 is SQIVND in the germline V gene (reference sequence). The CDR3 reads CASTPDSGRPPLHF. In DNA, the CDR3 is TGTGCCAGTACCCCGGACAGTGGTCGTCCACCCCTCCACTTT. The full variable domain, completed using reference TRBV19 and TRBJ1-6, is DGGITQSPKYLFRKEGQNVTLSCEQNLNHDAMYWYRQDPGQGLRLIYYSQIVNDFQKGDIAEGYSVSREKKESFPLTVTSAQKNPTAFYLCASTPDSGRPPLHFGNGTRLTVT.

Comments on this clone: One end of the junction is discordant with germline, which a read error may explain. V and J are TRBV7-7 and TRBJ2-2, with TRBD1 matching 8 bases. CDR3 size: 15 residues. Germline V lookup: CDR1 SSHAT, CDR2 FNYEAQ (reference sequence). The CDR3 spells CASSSGQANTGELFF. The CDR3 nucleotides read TGTGCTAGCAGCTCGGGACAGGCGAACACCGGGGAGCTGTTTTTT.

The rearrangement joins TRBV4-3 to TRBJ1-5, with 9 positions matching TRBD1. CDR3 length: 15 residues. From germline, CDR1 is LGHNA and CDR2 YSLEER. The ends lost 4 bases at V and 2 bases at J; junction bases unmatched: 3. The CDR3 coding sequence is TGCGCCAGCAGCCCGGACAGGGGACGCAATCAGCCCCAGCATTTT. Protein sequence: CASSPDRGRNQPQHF.

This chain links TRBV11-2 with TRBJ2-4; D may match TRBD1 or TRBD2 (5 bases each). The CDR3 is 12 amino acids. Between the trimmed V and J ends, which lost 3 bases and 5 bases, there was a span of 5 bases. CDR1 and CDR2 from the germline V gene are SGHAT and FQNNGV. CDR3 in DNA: TGTGCCAGCAGCTTGGGGGAAAACATTCAGTACTTC. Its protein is CASSLGENIQYF.

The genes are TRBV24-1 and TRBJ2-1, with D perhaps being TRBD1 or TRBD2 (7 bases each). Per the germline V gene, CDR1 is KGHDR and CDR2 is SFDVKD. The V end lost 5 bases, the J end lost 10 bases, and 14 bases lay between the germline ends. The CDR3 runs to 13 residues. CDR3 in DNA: TGTGCCACCAGTGGGGGAGGGGGCTGGGAGCAGTTCTTC. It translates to CATSGGGGWEQFF.

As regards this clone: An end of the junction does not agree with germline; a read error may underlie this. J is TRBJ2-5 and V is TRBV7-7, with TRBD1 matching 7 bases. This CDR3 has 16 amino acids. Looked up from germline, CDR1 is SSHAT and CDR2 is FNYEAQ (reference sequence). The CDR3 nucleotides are TGTGCTAGCAGCCTAGGGCCGAGACAGGGACAAGAGACCCAGTACTTC. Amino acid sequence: CASSLGPRQGQETQYF.

The CDR3 spells CASTLGLAGSLSYNEQFF. CDR3 coding DNA: TGTGCCAGCACCTTAGGGCTAGCGGGTTCTCTCTCCTACAATGAGCAGTTCTTC. The V call is TRBV5-5, the J call TRBJ2-1, with TRBD2 matching 8 bases. Germline V CDR1 and CDR2: SGHKS, YYEKEE (reference sequence). This CDR3 spans 18 amino acids. J was trimmed by 0 bases and V by 6 bases; bases with no gene match: 14.

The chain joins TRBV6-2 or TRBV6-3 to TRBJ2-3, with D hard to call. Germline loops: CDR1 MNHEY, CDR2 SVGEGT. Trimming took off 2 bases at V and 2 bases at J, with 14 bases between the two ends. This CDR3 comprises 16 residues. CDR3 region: CASSYPSLGVTDTQYF. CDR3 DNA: TGTGCCAGCAGTTACCCCTCCCTTGGAGTCACAGATACGCAGTATTTT.

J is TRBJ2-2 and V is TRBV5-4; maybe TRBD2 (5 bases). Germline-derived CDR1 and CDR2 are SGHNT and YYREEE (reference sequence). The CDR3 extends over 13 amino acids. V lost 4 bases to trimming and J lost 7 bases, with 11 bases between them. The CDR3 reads CASSRPGFGELFF. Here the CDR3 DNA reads TGTGCCAGCAGCCGGCCGGGGTTCGGGGAGCTGTTTTTT.

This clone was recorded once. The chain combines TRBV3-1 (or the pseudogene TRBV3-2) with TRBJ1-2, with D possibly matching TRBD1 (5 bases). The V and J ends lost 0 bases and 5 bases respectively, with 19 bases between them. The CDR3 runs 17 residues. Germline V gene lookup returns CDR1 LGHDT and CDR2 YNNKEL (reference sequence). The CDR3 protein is CASSQDLHRGNPYGYTF. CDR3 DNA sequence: TGTGCCAGCAGCCAAGATCTTCATCGGGGGAATCCATATGGCTACACCTTC.